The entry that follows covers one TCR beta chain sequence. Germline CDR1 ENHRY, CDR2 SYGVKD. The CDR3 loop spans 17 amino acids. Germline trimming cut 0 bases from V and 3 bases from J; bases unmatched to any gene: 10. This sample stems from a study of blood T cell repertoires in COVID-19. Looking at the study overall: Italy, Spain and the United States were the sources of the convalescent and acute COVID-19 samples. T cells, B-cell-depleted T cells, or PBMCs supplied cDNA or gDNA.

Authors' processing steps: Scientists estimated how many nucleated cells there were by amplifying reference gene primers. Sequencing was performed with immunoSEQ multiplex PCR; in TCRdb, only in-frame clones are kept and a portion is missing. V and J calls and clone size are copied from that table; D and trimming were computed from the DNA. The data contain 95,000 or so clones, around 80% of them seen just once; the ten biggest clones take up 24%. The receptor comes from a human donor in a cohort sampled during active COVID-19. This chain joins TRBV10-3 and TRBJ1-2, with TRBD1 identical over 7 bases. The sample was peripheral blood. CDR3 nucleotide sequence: TGTGCCATCAGTGAGTCTATCGGACAGGTGGGAGACTATGGCTACACCTTC. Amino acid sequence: CAISESIGQVGDYGYTF.